This TCR beta chain was recovered during a study of T cells in Graves' hyperthyroidism and ophthalmopathy. CDR1 SGHVS and CDR2 FNYEAQ come from the germline V gene. Between the trimmed V and J ends, which lost 1 base and 9 bases, there was a span of 14 bases. This CDR3 is built from 14 residues. What was amplified from RNA transcripts were TCR beta CDR3 regions. When the TCR CDR3 underwent first-round RT-PCR, the HTBI primer set was used. TCRdb fed the multiplex PCR reads into MiXCR, producing one record per CDR3 protein. The sample lists some 250,000 distinct CDR3 sequences, less than 15% occurring once. This clonotype was seen a handful of times. Sampled blood dates from first hyperthyroidism diagnosis, and it precedes any ophthalmopathy symptoms.

The chain uses TRBV7-6 and TRBJ2-3; D not resolved. The material sequenced was blood. This clonotype originated in a middle-aged woman with Graves' hyperthyroidism that later progressed to Graves' ophthalmopathy. CDR3 in DNA: TGTGCCAGCAGCTTAGAGGCGACACAAACGACGCAGTATTTT. This sequence encodes CASSLEATQTTQYF.